A selection of T cell receptor beta chains follows, all from one sample in a study of T-cell reconstitution after alpha-beta-depleted transplantation in children. A single record per CDR3 protein comes from TCRdb applying MiXCR to the PCR reads. The profile shows 400,000 to 550,000 distinct CDR3 sequences, about 10% of them singletons. The input for sequencing was PBMCs, taken before TCRalphabeta/CD19-depleted stem cell transplant. The receptor set was obtained from a child aged 2 to 15 with inherited bone marrow failure, due to receive a stem cell transplant. The CDR3 runs from the conserved cysteine through the conserved F or W. Fields, in order: D gene, V gene, clone size, J gene, CDR3 protein, CDR3 DNA. D genes are given only for firm matches. Only some rows state a clone size, as once, few, many or a class for expanded clones.

d_call: .; v_call: TRBV27; clone_size: few; j_call: TRBJ2-6; cdr3_aa: CASSPLPTRSSGANVLTF; cdr3_nt: TGTGCCAGCAGTCCCCTCCCGACACGGAGCTCTGGGGCCAACGTCCTGACTTTC
d_call: TRBD2; v_call: TRBV12-3/TRBV12-4; clone_size: few; j_call: TRBJ2-3; cdr3_aa: CASREGLAGPLSTDTQYF; cdr3_nt: TGTGCCAGCAGGGAAGGCCTAGCGGGCCCTTTGAGCACAGATACGCAGTATTTT
d_call: .; v_call: TRBV20-1; clone_size: many; j_call: TRBJ1-5; cdr3_aa: CSAPGGGGRPQHF; cdr3_nt: TGCAGTGCCCCCGGGGGGGGCGGTCGGCCCCAGCATTTT
d_call: .; v_call: TRBV5-1; clone_size: many; j_call: TRBJ2-3; cdr3_aa: CASSLLTRDRTDTQYF; cdr3_nt: TGCGCCAGCAGCCTTCTGACTAGAGACCGCACAGATACGCAGTATTTT
d_call: TRBD2; v_call: TRBV7-8; clone_size: many; j_call: TRBJ2-7; cdr3_aa: CASSSPTGLAGKSSYEQYF; cdr3_nt: TGTGCCAGCAGCTCCCCGACGGGACTAGCGGGAAAGAGCTCCTACGAGCAGTACTTC
d_call: .; v_call: TRBV25-1; clone_size: many; j_call: TRBJ2-3; cdr3_aa: CASSEDSTKGRTQYF; cdr3_nt: TGTGCCAGCAGTGAAGACTCTACGAAGGGGAGGACGCAGTATTTT
d_call: TRBD2; v_call: TRBV5-6; clone_size: few; j_call: TRBJ2-5; cdr3_aa: CASSLVFTGTSGRSQYF; cdr3_nt: TGTGCCAGCAGCTTGGTCTTTACCGGGACTAGCGGGAGGAGCCAGTACTTC
d_call: TRBD1; v_call: TRBV20-1; clone_size: .; j_call: TRBJ2-7; cdr3_aa: CSAREDRDYEQYF; cdr3_nt: TGCAGTGCTAGGGAGGACAGGGACTACGAGCAGTACTTC
d_call: .; v_call: TRBV6-5; clone_size: .; j_call: TRBJ1-1; cdr3_aa: CASSYLATVNTEAFF; cdr3_nt: TGTGCCAGCAGTTACCTTGCAACAGTGAACACTGAAGCTTTCTTT
d_call: .; v_call: TRBV6-1; clone_size: many; j_call: TRBJ1-3; cdr3_aa: CASREGPQPSGNTIYF; cdr3_nt: TGTGCCAGCAGAGAGGGACCTCAACCCTCTGGAAACACCATATATTTT
d_call: .; v_call: TRBV21-1; clone_size: many; j_call: TRBJ2-7; cdr3_aa: CASSSSPKAACFVQYF; cdr3_nt: TGTGCCAGCAGCTCAAGCCCGAAGGCCGCCTGCTTTGTGCAGTACTTC
d_call: TRBD1; v_call: TRBV19; clone_size: .; j_call: TRBJ1-2; cdr3_aa: CASSRMTGNGYTF; cdr3_nt: TGTGCCAGTAGCCGGATGACAGGGAATGGCTACACCTTC
d_call: TRBD2; v_call: TRBV12-3/TRBV12-4; clone_size: many; j_call: TRBJ2-7; cdr3_aa: CASRSSGRAREQYF; cdr3_nt: TGTGCCAGCAGGTCTAGCGGGAGGGCCCGCGAGCAGTACTTC
d_call: .; v_call: TRBV7-8; clone_size: many; j_call: TRBJ2-5; cdr3_aa: CASSLVSQETQYF; cdr3_nt: TGTGCCAGCAGCTTAGTGTCCCAAGAGACCCAGTACTTC
d_call: TRBD2; v_call: TRBV5-1; clone_size: many; j_call: TRBJ2-5; cdr3_aa: CASSLSSGSQETQYF; cdr3_nt: TGCGCCAGCAGCTTGTCTAGCGGTAGCCAAGAGACCCAGTACTTC
d_call: .; v_call: TRBV5-1; clone_size: many; j_call: TRBJ2-5; cdr3_aa: CASSLLQETQYF; cdr3_nt: TGCGCCAGCAGCTTGCTTCAAGAGACCCAGTACTTC
d_call: .; v_call: TRBV28; clone_size: .; j_call: TRBJ2-7; cdr3_aa: CASSLIAGAVTYEQYF; cdr3_nt: TGTGCCAGCAGTTTAATCGCCGGAGCGGTAACCTACGAGCAGTACTTC
d_call: .; v_call: TRBV24-1; clone_size: many; j_call: TRBJ2-1; cdr3_aa: CATSDMAMGSSYNEQFF; cdr3_nt: TGTGCCACCAGTGATATGGCTATGGGGAGCTCCTACAATGAGCAGTTCTTC
d_call: .; v_call: TRBV4-3; clone_size: .; j_call: TRBJ2-1; cdr3_aa: CASSQELGGEYNEQFF; cdr3_nt: TGCGCCAGCAGCCAAGAACTAGGGGGAGAATACAATGAGCAGTTCTTC
d_call: .; v_call: TRBV6-2/TRBV6-3; clone_size: .; j_call: TRBJ2-2; cdr3_aa: CASSYSMGSGAGTGELFF; cdr3_nt: TGTGCCAGCAGTTACTCGATGGGATCTGGGGCGGGCACCGGGGAGCTGTTTTTT
d_call: .; v_call: TRBV10-3; clone_size: many; j_call: TRBJ1-3; cdr3_aa: CAIQGTRSFSGNTIYF; cdr3_nt: TGTGCCATACAGGGCACCAGATCATTCTCTGGAAACACCATATATTTT
d_call: TRBD1; v_call: TRBV12-3/TRBV12-4; clone_size: many; j_call: TRBJ1-5; cdr3_aa: CASSPGQGAYQPQHF; cdr3_nt: TGTGCCAGCAGTCCGGGACAGGGGGCGTATCAGCCCCAGCATTTT
d_call: .; v_call: TRBV4-3; clone_size: many; j_call: TRBJ1-2; cdr3_aa: CASSQGSDRTLTIGYTF; cdr3_nt: TGCGCCAGCAGCCAGGGGTCGGACAGAACCTTAACTATAGGCTACACCTTC
d_call: TRBD2; v_call: TRBV3-1; clone_size: few; j_call: TRBJ2-2; cdr3_aa: CASSQAGGAGATGELFF; cdr3_nt: TGTGCCAGCAGCCAGGCGGGAGGGGCGGGGGCCACCGGGGAGCTGTTTTTT
d_call: .; v_call: TRBV7-2; clone_size: many; j_call: TRBJ2-7; cdr3_aa: CASSPLTYEQYF; cdr3_nt: TGTGCCAGCAGCCCCCTAACCTACGAGCAGTACTTC
d_call: .; v_call: TRBV5-1; clone_size: many; j_call: TRBJ2-7; cdr3_aa: CASSLVSGTSYEQYF; cdr3_nt: TGCGCCAGCAGCTTGGTGTCCGGGACCTCCTACGAGCAGTACTTC
d_call: TRBD2; v_call: TRBV9; clone_size: many; j_call: TRBJ2-1; cdr3_aa: CASSVEAGGDEQFF; cdr3_nt: TGTGCCAGCAGCGTAGAAGCCGGGGGGGATGAGCAGTTCTTC
d_call: TRBD2; v_call: TRBV20-1; clone_size: many; j_call: TRBJ2-7; cdr3_aa: CSARTASGRFNEQYF; cdr3_nt: TGCAGTGCTAGAACGGCTAGCGGGAGGTTTAACGAGCAGTACTTC
d_call: TRBD1; v_call: TRBV7-9; clone_size: .; j_call: TRBJ2-7; cdr3_aa: CASSPLPGQGVPEQYF; cdr3_nt: TGTGCCAGCAGTCCCCTTCCGGGACAGGGGGTCCCCGAGCAGTACTTC
d_call: .; v_call: TRBV20-1; clone_size: many; j_call: TRBJ1-1; cdr3_aa: CSASLDSNTEAFF; cdr3_nt: TGCAGTGCTAGCCTGGACAGTAACACTGAAGCTTTCTTT
d_call: .; v_call: TRBV12-3/TRBV12-4; clone_size: many; j_call: TRBJ2-7; cdr3_aa: CASSLSEGYEQYF; cdr3_nt: TGTGCCAGCAGTTTGTCTGAGGGCTACGAGCAGTACTTC
d_call: .; v_call: TRBV6-2/TRBV6-3; clone_size: many; j_call: TRBJ2-1; cdr3_aa: CASSYGKRNEQFF; cdr3_nt: TGTGCCAGCAGTTACGGGAAGCGCAATGAGCAGTTCTTC
d_call: .; v_call: TRBV20-1; clone_size: .; j_call: TRBJ2-7; cdr3_aa: CSARHGLAYEQYF; cdr3_nt: TGCAGTGCTAGGCACGGGTTGGCTTACGAGCAGTACTTC
d_call: .; v_call: TRBV7-8; clone_size: many; j_call: TRBJ2-3; cdr3_aa: CASRIMADTQYF; cdr3_nt: TGTGCCAGCAGAATAATGGCAGATACGCAGTATTTT
d_call: .; v_call: TRBV29-1; clone_size: few; j_call: TRBJ2-1; cdr3_aa: CSVVAYPEQFF; cdr3_nt: TGCAGCGTTGTGGCTTACCCTGAGCAGTTCTTC
d_call: .; v_call: TRBV25-1; clone_size: .; j_call: TRBJ2-4; cdr3_aa: CASSGLAKNIQYF; cdr3_nt: TGTGCCAGCAGTGGACTAGCCAAAAACATTCAGTACTTC
d_call: TRBD2; v_call: TRBV27; clone_size: many; j_call: TRBJ2-1; cdr3_aa: CASSLTLAGVYNEQFF; cdr3_nt: TGTGCCAGCAGTTTAACTTTAGCGGGAGTATACAATGAGCAGTTCTTC
d_call: .; v_call: TRBV28; clone_size: many; j_call: TRBJ2-1; cdr3_aa: CASSYNEQFF; cdr3_nt: TGTGCCAGCAGTTACAATGAGCAGTTCTTC
d_call: .; v_call: TRBV5-6; clone_size: few; j_call: TRBJ2-7; cdr3_aa: CASSEAVYEQYF; cdr3_nt: TGTGCCAGCTCAGAGGCCGTGTACGAGCAGTACTTC
d_call: .; v_call: TRBV2; clone_size: few; j_call: TRBJ2-5; cdr3_aa: CASSGLFQETQYF; cdr3_nt: TGTGCCAGCAGTGGGCTTTTCCAAGAGACCCAGTACTTC
d_call: TRBD2; v_call: TRBV27; clone_size: many; j_call: TRBJ2-7; cdr3_aa: CASSLYPGGYEQYF; cdr3_nt: TGTGCCAGCAGTTTGTATCCGGGAGGCTACGAGCAGTACTTC
d_call: TRBD2; v_call: TRBV5-1; clone_size: many; j_call: TRBJ2-1; cdr3_aa: CASSSGLAGISSSYNEQFF; cdr3_nt: TGCGCCAGCAGCTCGGGACTAGCGGGAATAAGCAGTTCCTACAATGAGCAGTTCTTC
d_call: .; v_call: TRBV11-2; clone_size: .; j_call: TRBJ2-7; cdr3_aa: CASSLDRGSSYEQYF; cdr3_nt: TGTGCCAGCAGCTTAGATCGAGGGAGCTCCTACGAGCAGTACTTC
d_call: .; v_call: TRBV27; clone_size: many; j_call: TRBJ2-7; cdr3_aa: CASSLGQFYEQYF; cdr3_nt: TGTGCCAGCAGTCTTGGACAGTTCTACGAGCAGTACTTC
d_call: .; v_call: TRBV12-3/TRBV12-4; clone_size: many; j_call: TRBJ1-4; cdr3_aa: CASSLYRDDEKLFF; cdr3_nt: TGTGCCAGCAGTTTATACAGGGACGATGAAAAACTGTTTTTT
d_call: .; v_call: TRBV19; clone_size: .; j_call: TRBJ2-1; cdr3_aa: CASSIPYEVHNEQFF; cdr3_nt: TGTGCCAGTAGTATCCCCTATGAAGTCCACAATGAGCAGTTCTTC
d_call: .; v_call: TRBV13; clone_size: .; j_call: TRBJ1-1; cdr3_aa: CASSLVPGSSTEAFF; cdr3_nt: TGTGCCAGCAGCTTAGTCCCAGGGTCCTCCACTGAAGCTTTCTTT
d_call: .; v_call: TRBV24-1; clone_size: few; j_call: TRBJ2-1; cdr3_aa: CATNGLGDNEQFF; cdr3_nt: TGTGCCACCAATGGTTTGGGCGACAATGAGCAGTTCTTC
d_call: TRBD2; v_call: TRBV27; clone_size: .; j_call: TRBJ2-3; cdr3_aa: CASSLSPTSGSRGSSTDTQYF; cdr3_nt: TGTGCCAGCAGTTTATCCCCTACTAGCGGGAGTAGGGGATCTAGCACAGATACGCAGTATTTT